The 4 T cell receptor beta chains below come from one sample, sequenced in a study of T cell changes during pregnancy in multiple sclerosis. Clones were read by immunoSEQ multiplex PCR, and TCRdb kept only the in-frame ones, dropping some. The data show 45,000 to 55,000 clones, over 90% seen once. Sample: peripheral blood, taken in the third trimester of pregnancy. The receptors were gathered from a female donor with multiple sclerosis, enrolled in a pregnancy study.

The chain recombines TRBV7-8 with TRBJ2-1, with D possibly TRBD1 on 5 matching bases. Germline values: CDR1 SGHVS, CDR2 FQNEAQ. This CDR3 is built from 15 residues. V dropped 5 bases and J dropped 7 bases, with 18 bases sitting between them. CDR3 amino acids: CASSAPGAQGNEQFF. In DNA form, the CDR3 reads TGTGCCAGCAGCGCCCCTGGGGCTCAGGGTAATGAGCAGTTCTTC.

This clone has a handful of counts. The V call is TRBV7-9, the J call TRBJ1-1, with TRBD1 matching over 7 bases. CDR1 is SEHNR and CDR2 is FQNEAQ in the germline V gene (reference sequence). CDR3 length: 12 residues. After removal of 4 bases from V and 7 bases from J, the junction contained 3 bases not matched to a gene. CDR3 protein: CASSSRQGEAFF. CDR3 nucleotide sequence: TGTGCCAGCAGCTCAAGACAGGGTGAAGCTTTCTTT.

This chain joins TRBV7-2 and TRBJ2-7, with 12 bases identical to TRBD2. Per germline, CDR1 SGHTA and CDR2 FQGNSA. The CDR3 sequence is 16 residues long. Unmatched junction bases numbered 8, after V lost 5 bases and J lost 3 bases. The CDR3 nucleotides are TGTGCCAGCAGCGCGCGACTAGCGGGAGCCAGCTACGAGCAGTACTTC. Protein product: CASSARLAGASYEQYF.

The gene calls are TRBV18 and TRBJ2-7; 9 bases align to TRBD2. The germline gives CDR1 KGHSH, CDR2 LQKENI. The junction had 6 bases not matched to a gene; V was cut back by 0 bases and J by 3 bases. The CDR3 has 16 residues. Written as DNA, the CDR3 is TGTGCCAGCTCACCACCACGCGGGAGGGCCCACTACGAGCAGTACTTC. Translation gives CASSPPRGRAHYEQYF.